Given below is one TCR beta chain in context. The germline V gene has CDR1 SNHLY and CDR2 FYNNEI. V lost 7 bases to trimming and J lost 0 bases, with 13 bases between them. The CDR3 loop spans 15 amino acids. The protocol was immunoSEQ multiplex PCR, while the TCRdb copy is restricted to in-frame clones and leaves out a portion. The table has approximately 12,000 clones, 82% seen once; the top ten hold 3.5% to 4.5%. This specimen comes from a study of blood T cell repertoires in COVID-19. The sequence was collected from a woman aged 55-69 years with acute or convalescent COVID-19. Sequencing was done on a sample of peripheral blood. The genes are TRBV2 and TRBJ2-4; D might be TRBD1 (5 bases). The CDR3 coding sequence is TGTGCCAGCAAGACAGAAGAACTAGCCAAAAACATTCAGTACTTC. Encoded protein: CASKTEELAKNIQYF.